Following are 27 T cell receptor beta chains from one sample sequenced in a study of identical twins' blood T cells. One entry per CDR3 protein results from TCRdb running MiXCR on the 5' RACE reads. The sample yields 400,000 or so distinct CDR3 sequences, 28% seen once. The sequenced sample was PBMCs. The receptor set was obtained from a woman aged 18 to 49 in good health.

Comments on this clonotype: A read error may be the cause here, since a much bigger clone is one base away. The rearrangement joins TRBV25-1 to TRBJ1-1; no clear D gene. Germline CDR1 is MGHDK and CDR2 is SYGVNS. This CDR3 contains 14 residues. Trimming took off 0 bases at V and 7 bases at J, with 12 bases between the two ends. The CDR3 sequence is CASSEYTEANEAFF. The CDR3 coding sequence is TGTGCCAGCAGTGAATACACAGAGGCCAATGAAGCTTTCTTT. Supplemented by reference TRBV25-1 and TRBJ1-1, the full variable domain reads EADIYQTPRYLVIGTGKKITLECSQTMGHDKMYWYQQDPGMELHLIHYSYGVNSTEKGDLSSESTVSRIRTEHFPLTLESARPSHTSQYLCASSEYTEANEAFFGQGTRLTVV.

This sequence joins TRBV20-1 and TRBJ2-3, with 7 bases matching TRBD2. The junction had 10 bases not matched to a gene; V was cut back by 8 bases and J by 5 bases. Germline loops: CDR1 DFQATT, CDR2 SNEGSKA (reference sequence). CDR3 size: 13 residues. In nucleotides, the CDR3 is TGCAGTCGTAGCGGGTGGAGAGGAGATACGCAGTATTTT. Residues: CSRSGWRGDTQYF.

This chain joins TRBV7-2 and TRBJ1-4, with no clear D. The CDR3 extends over 14 amino acids. Trimming took 0 bases from V and 8 from J, leaving 10 bases between them. Per the germline V gene, CDR1 is SGHTA and CDR2 is FQGNSA. The CDR3 loop is CASSLASREEKLFF. CDR3 coding DNA: TGTGCCAGCAGCTTAGCTTCAAGAGAGGAAAAACTGTTTTTT. Drawing the rest from reference TRBV7-2 and TRBJ1-4, the complete variable domain is GAGVSQSPSNKVTEKGKDVELRCDPISGHTALYWYRQSLGQGLEFLIYFQGNSAPDKSGLPSDRFSAERTGGSVSTLTIQRTQQEDSAVYLCASSLASREEKLFFGSGTQLSVL.

The rearrangement links TRBV20-1 to TRBJ2-2; D possibly corresponds to TRBD2 (5 bases). Germline CDR1 DFQATT, CDR2 SNEGSKA (reference sequence). There are 13 residues in the CDR3. V was cut by 3 bases and J by 6 bases, with 11 bases left in between. For the CDR3, the DNA is TGCAGTGCTAGGGACTCCTTGTCCGGGGAGCTGTTTTTT. This sequence encodes CSARDSLSGELFF.

On this clonotype: A much larger clone differs by one base, so this may be a read error. This chain uses TRBV5-4 with TRBJ2-3, with 9 bases that match TRBD2. This CDR3 spans 15 amino acids. Germline V gene data show CDR1 as SGHNT and CDR2 as YYREEE (reference sequence). The CDR3 sequence: CAGSISGRGTDTQYF. Written as DNA, the CDR3 is TGTGCCGGCAGCATTAGCGGGAGAGGGACAGATACGCAGTATTTT.

A remark on this clonotype: The final CDR3 position lacks the conserved phenylalanine or tryptophan, pointing to a likely read error. This CDR3 is CSARDQGFNYGYTS. In DNA, the CDR3 is TGCAGTGCTAGAGATCAAGGGTTTAACTATGGCTACACCTCC. This chain uses TRBV20-1 with TRBJ1-2, with D unclear. The CDR3 is made up of 14 amino acids. Germline loops: CDR1 DFQATT, CDR2 SNEGSKA (reference sequence). V lost 0 bases to trimming and J lost 1 base, with 9 bases between them.

This clonotype was observed a few times. The chain has TRBV20-1 and TRBJ2-2; D gene uncertain. Germline lookup yields CDR1 DFQATT and CDR2 SNEGSKA (reference sequence). This CDR3 has 14 amino acids. V gave up 0 bases and J gave up 4 bases, with 9 bases separating them. Here the CDR3 reads CSARDTWSTGELFF. CDR3 DNA sequence: TGCAGTGCTAGAGATACCTGGAGCACCGGGGAGCTGTTTTTT.

In its sample, this clonotype was seen many times. The V and J genes are TRBV7-2 and TRBJ1-5, with 7 bases lining up with TRBD1. J was trimmed by 6 bases and V by 1 base; bases with no gene match: 6. CDR1 is SGHTA, CDR2 FQGNSA, per germline. This CDR3 is 15 amino acids long. The CDR3 nucleotides read TGTGCCAGCAGCTTAGAGGGGACAGTGGGTCAGCCCCAGCATTTT. Amino acids: CASSLEGTVGQPQHF.

This clonotype showed up just a few times. V and J are TRBV29-1 and TRBJ1-2; 7 positions match TRBD1. In germline, CDR1 is SQVTM, CDR2 ANQGSEA. Trimming at V came to 3 bases and at J to 2 bases, leaving 3 bases not matched to a gene. The CDR3 covers 13 residues. DNA for the CDR3: TGCAGCGTTGAGGACAGGAGGAACTATGGCTACACCTTC. Encoded protein: CSVEDRRNYGYTF. Looking up the rest from reference TRBV29-1 and TRBJ1-2 gives the full variable domain: SAVISQKPSRDICQRGTSLTIQCQVDSQVTMMFWYRQQPGQSLTLIATANQGSEATYESGFVIDKFPISRPNLTFSTLTVSNMSPEDSSIYLCSVEDRRNYGYTFGSGTRLTVV.

The V and J genes are TRBV5-1 and TRBJ2-2; 12 nucleotides agree with TRBD2. The CDR3 runs 16 residues. Germline values: CDR1 SGHRS, CDR2 YFSETQ. With 1 base clipped from V and 4 bases from J, the junction kept 2 bases outside the gene matches. The CDR3 protein is CASSLRGLAGTGELFF. In DNA form, the CDR3 reads TGCGCCAGCAGCTTGAGGGGACTAGCGGGCACCGGGGAGCTGTTTTTT.

This clonotype has only a few counts. At one end the junction does not follow the germline gene, possibly because of a read error. The rearrangement joins TRBV4-2 to TRBJ2-5, with 9 positions matching TRBD2. This CDR3 is 16 amino acids long. The germline V gene encodes CDR1 LGHNA and CDR2 YNFKEQ. This chain's CDR3 is CAGSQAFRGGAETQYF. In nucleotides, the CDR3 is TGTGCCGGCAGCCAAGCGTTTCGCGGGGGGGCGGAGACCCAGTACTTC.

J is TRBJ1-2 and V is TRBV6-5, with unresolved D. CDR1 MNHEY and CDR2 SVGAGI come from the germline V gene. The CDR3 contains 12 residues. The V gene lost 6 bases and the J gene lost 4 bases, with 9 bases spanning the gap. The CDR3 protein is CASRTAAYGYTF. CDR3 DNA sequence: TGTGCCAGCAGGACGGCAGCCTATGGCTACACCTTC.

This clonotype was observed at least ten times. The V gene is TRBV7-9, the J gene TRBJ1-1; the D is unclear. V was pared by 2 bases and J by 5 bases, with 6 bases between. This CDR3 comprises 12 residues. Looked up from germline, CDR1 is SEHNR and CDR2 is FQNEAQ (reference sequence). The CDR3 DNA sequence: TGTGCCAGCAGCTTATCCCGGACTGAAGCTTTCTTT. It yields the protein CASSLSRTEAFF.

The chain employs TRBV6-4 and TRBJ2-1; 12 nucleotides agree with TRBD2. The junction had 16 bases not matched to a gene; V was cut back by 11 bases and J by 8 bases. The CDR3 runs to 16 residues. CDR1 is MRHNA and CDR2 is SNTAGT in the germline V gene. In DNA, the CDR3 is TGTGCCGGTAGTGAATCGGCTAGCGGGGGGGCGGATGAGCAGTTCTTC. It yields the protein CAGSESASGGADEQFF.

This clonotype came up many times. The V gene is TRBV7-9, the J gene TRBJ1-1; D uncertain. Trimming removed 2 bases from V and 1 base from J, with 5 bases in between. CDR3 length: 13 amino acids. Per germline, CDR1 SEHNR and CDR2 FQNEAQ (reference sequence). The CDR3 reads CASSLRENTEAFF. The CDR3 DNA reads as TGTGCCAGCAGCTTAAGAGAGAACACTGAAGCTTTCTTT.

This sequence joins TRBV11-2 and TRBJ2-7, with a possible D match to TRBD1 (6 bases). CDR3 length: 14 residues. Germline CDR1 reads SGHAT; CDR2 reads FQNNGV. V was cut by 5 bases and J by 0 bases, with 11 bases left in between. CDR3 sequence: CASSQRTASYEQYF. DNA of the CDR3: TGTGCCAGCAGCCAACGGACAGCCTCCTACGAGCAGTACTTC.

The table lists this clonotype with many counts. V is TRBV18 and J is TRBJ1-2; no firm D call. The CDR3 contains 14 residues. Germline V CDR1 and CDR2: KGHSH, LQKENI. V was clipped by 3 bases and J by 5 bases, with 13 bases between them. CDR3 nucleotides: TGTGCCAGCTCACCGGCAGGCATGGAATATGGCTACACCTTC. It specifies CASSPAGMEYGYTF.

This clonotype occurred a few times. The V gene is TRBV2, the J gene TRBJ2-2; 10 nucleotides match TRBD2. The CDR3 loop spans 19 amino acids. J gave up 4 bases and V 4 bases, and 15 bases lay outside the gene matches. The germline V gene encodes CDR1 SNHLY and CDR2 FYNNEI. CDR3 protein: CASSGDFLTSGESTGELFF. Here the CDR3 DNA reads TGTGCCAGCAGTGGGGACTTTCTTACTAGCGGGGAGAGCACCGGGGAGCTGTTTTTT.

The chain carries TRBV5-8 and TRBJ2-1; no clear D gene. CDR1 SGHTS and CDR2 YDEGEE come from the germline V gene. This CDR3 has 15 amino acids. Trimming cost V 6 bases and J 7 bases, with 20 bases left between them. CDR3 nucleotides: TGTGCCAGCACCAAGCGTGGGTCCCCTGAAAATGAGCAGTTCTTC. It is translated as CASTKRGSPENEQFF.

This clonotype came up many times. V and J are TRBV7-9 and TRBJ1-1; D ambiguous. This CDR3 has 13 residues. Germline V gene lookup returns CDR1 SEHNR and CDR2 FQNEAQ (reference sequence). Trimming took off 8 bases at V and 1 base at J, with 11 bases between the two ends. In DNA form, the CDR3 reads TGTGCCAGCCTTATGGCAGGGAACACTGAAGCTTTCTTT. Amino acids: CASLMAGNTEAFF.

This clonotype was seen a handful of times. Compared with germline, one end of the junction differs, possibly owing to a read error. The V gene is TRBV7-2, the J gene TRBJ2-7; D unclear. Germline CDR1 and CDR2: SGHTA and FQGNSA. The CDR3 spans 15 residues. The CDR3 loop reads CASSLRLRTSSEQYF. DNA for the CDR3: TGTGCCAGCAGCTTGCGACTGAGAACGTCCTCCGAGCAGTACTTC.

This clonotype came up a few times. CDR3 in amino acids: CSAREHTNYGYTF. CDR3 sequence (DNA): TGCAGTGCTAGAGAGCACACGAACTATGGCTACACCTTC. V is TRBV20-1 and J is TRBJ1-2, with D unresolved. V lost 0 bases and J lost 2, with 7 bases in between. The CDR3 contains 13 residues. Per germline, CDR1 DFQATT and CDR2 SNEGSKA (reference sequence).

This clonotype was recorded at least ten times. The rearrangement joins TRBV29-1 to TRBJ2-3; TRBD2 matches at 7 bases. V dropped 1 base and J dropped 1; count of bases not matched to a gene: 8. This CDR3 has 16 amino acids. Germline V gene sequence: CDR1 SQVTM, CDR2 ANQGSEA. As DNA, the CDR3 is TGCAGCGTTGAAGGCGGGAGCGGGATCGGCACAGATACGCAGTATTTT. Protein sequence: CSVEGGSGIGTDTQYF.

The chain links TRBV30 to TRBJ1-5; D gene uncertain. From germline, CDR1 is GTSNPN and CDR2 SVGIG (reference sequence). This CDR3 contains 12 residues. The V end lost 2 bases, the J end lost 5 bases, and 7 bases lay between the germline ends. The CDR3 is CAWSFSDQPQHF. The CDR3 coding sequence is TGTGCCTGGAGTTTCAGCGATCAGCCCCAGCATTTT.

CDR3 loop: CASSQAGLAGGTDTQYF. For the CDR3, the DNA is TGTGCCAGCAGCCAAGCGGGGCTAGCGGGAGGCACAGATACGCAGTATTTT. J is TRBJ2-3 and V is TRBV4-2, with 10 bases matching TRBD2. CDR1 is LGHNA, CDR2 YNFKEQ, per germline. The length of the CDR3 is 17 residues. V lost 1 base and J lost 1; bases outside the gene matches: 5.

The V call is TRBV19, the J call TRBJ1-3; tentatively, D is TRBD1 (5 bases). Germline lookup yields CDR1 LNHDA and CDR2 SQIVND (reference sequence). V gave up 7 bases and J gave up 0 bases, with 16 bases separating them. The CDR3 is 16 residues long. CDR3 amino acids: CASNPGTANSGNTIYF. As DNA, the CDR3 is TGTGCCAGTAACCCCGGGACTGCCAACTCTGGAAACACCATATATTTT.

This chain uses TRBV3-1 with TRBJ2-5; weak D call: TRBD2 (6 bases). There are 13 residues in the CDR3. Germline V lookup: CDR1 LGHDT, CDR2 YNNKEL (reference sequence). The ends were cut back, 5 bases at V and 5 bases at J, with 12 bases in the middle. As DNA, the CDR3 is TGTGCCAGCAGCTTTCGACTAGTCGAGACCCAGTACTTC. This gives the protein CASSFRLVETQYF.